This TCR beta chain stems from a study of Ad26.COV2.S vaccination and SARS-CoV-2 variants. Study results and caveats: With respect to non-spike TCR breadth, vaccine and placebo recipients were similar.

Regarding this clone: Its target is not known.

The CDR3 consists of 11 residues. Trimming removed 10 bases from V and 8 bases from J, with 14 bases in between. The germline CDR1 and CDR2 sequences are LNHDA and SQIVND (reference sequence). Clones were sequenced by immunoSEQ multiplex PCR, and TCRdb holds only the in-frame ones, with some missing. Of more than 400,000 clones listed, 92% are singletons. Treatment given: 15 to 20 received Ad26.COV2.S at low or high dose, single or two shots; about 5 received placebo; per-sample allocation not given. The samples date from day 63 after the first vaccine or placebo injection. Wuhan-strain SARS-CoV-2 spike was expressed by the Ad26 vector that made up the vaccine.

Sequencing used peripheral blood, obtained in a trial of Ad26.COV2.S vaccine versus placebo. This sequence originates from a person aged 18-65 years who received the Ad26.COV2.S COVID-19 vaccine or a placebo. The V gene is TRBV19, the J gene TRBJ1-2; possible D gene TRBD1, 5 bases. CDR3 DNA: TGTGCCATCCCCCAGGGTCACGGCTACACCTTC. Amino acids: CAIPQGHGYTF.